The sequence of this T cell receptor (beta chain) was determined in a study of technical replicates of blood from several donors. Germline CDR1 and CDR2: SGHTA and FQGTGA. V gave up 4 bases and J gave up 4 bases, with 16 bases separating them. The CDR3 is 15 amino acids. The assay was immunoSEQ multiplex PCR, and TCRdb's table has in-frame clones only and misses some. The data show tens of thousands of clones, roughly 98% seen once. Source material: T cells isolated from PBMCs. The sequence derives from a human donor in good health. This rearrangement joins TRBV7-3 to TRBJ1-2, with D uncertain. This CDR3 is CASSSTGDGSYGYTF. In DNA, the CDR3 is TGTGCCAGCAGCTCGACCGGAGACGGCTCCTATGGCTACACCTTC. Looking up the rest from reference TRBV7-3 and TRBJ1-2 gives the full variable domain: GAGVSQTPSNKVTEKGKYVELRCDPISGHTALYWYRQSLGQGPEFLIYFQGTGAADDSGLPNDRFFAVRPEGSVSTLKIQRTERGDSAVYLCASSSTGDGSYGYTFGSGTRLTVV.